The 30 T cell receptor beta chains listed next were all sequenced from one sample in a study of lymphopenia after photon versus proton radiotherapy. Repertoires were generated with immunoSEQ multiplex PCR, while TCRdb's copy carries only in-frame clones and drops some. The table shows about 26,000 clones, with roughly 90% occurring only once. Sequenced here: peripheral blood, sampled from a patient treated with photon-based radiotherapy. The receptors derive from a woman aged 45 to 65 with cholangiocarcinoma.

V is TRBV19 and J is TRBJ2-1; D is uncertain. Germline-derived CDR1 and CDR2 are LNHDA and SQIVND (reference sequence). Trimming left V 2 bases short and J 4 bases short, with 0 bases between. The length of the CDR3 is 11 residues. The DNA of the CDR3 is TGTGCCAGTAGTATATACAATGAGCAGTTCTTC. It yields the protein CASSIYNEQFF.

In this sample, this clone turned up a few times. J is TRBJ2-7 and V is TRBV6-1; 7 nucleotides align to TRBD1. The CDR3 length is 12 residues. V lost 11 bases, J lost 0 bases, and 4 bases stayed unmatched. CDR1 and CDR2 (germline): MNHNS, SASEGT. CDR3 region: CAVRDSSYEQYF. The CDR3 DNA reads TGTGCCGTCCGGGACAGCTCCTACGAGCAGTACTTC.

The CDR3 region has the DNA TGTGCCACGCGCAAGGGGGATGACACCGGGGAGCTGTTTTTT. Its translation is CATRKGDDTGELFF. The chain recombines TRBV7-9 with TRBJ2-2; D perhaps matches TRBD1 (6 bases). The CDR3 sequence is 14 residues long. V shed 10 bases and J shed 3 bases, with 15 bases lying between them. Germline loops: CDR1 SEHNR, CDR2 FQNEAQ (reference sequence). Full variable domain (rest looked up from reference TRBV7-9 and TRBJ2-2): DTGVSQNPRHKITKRGQNVTFRCDPISEHNRLYWYRQTLGQGPEFLTYFQNEAQLEKSRLLSDRFSAERPKGSFSTLEIQRTEQGDSAMYLCATRKGDDTGELFFGEGSRLTVL.

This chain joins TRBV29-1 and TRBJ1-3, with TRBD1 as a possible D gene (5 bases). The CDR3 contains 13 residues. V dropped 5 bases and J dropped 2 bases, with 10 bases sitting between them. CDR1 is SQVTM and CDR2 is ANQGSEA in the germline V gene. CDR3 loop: CSVWSGAGNTIYF. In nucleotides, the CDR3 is TGCAGCGTTTGGTCGGGGGCTGGAAACACCATATATTTT.

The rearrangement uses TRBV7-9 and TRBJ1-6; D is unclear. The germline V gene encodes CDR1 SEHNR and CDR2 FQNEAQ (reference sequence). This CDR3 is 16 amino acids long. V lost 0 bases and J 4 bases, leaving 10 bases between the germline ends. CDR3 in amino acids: CASSLALSGYNSPLHF. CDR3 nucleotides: TGTGCCAGCAGCTTAGCGCTATCTGGGTATAATTCACCCCTCCACTTT. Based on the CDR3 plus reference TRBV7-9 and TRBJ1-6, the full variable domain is DTGVSQNPRHKITKRGQNVTFRCDPISEHNRLYWYRQTLGQGPEFLTYFQNEAQLEKSRLLSDRFSAERPKGSFSTLEIQRTEQGDSAMYLCASSLALSGYNSPLHFGNGTRLTVT.

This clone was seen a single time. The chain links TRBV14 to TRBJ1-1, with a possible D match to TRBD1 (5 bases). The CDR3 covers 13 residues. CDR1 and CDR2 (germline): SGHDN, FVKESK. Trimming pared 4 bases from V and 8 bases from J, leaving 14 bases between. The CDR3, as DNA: TGTGCCAGCAGCCTCATACCGGGGCCAGAAGCTTTCTTT. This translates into CASSLIPGPEAFF.

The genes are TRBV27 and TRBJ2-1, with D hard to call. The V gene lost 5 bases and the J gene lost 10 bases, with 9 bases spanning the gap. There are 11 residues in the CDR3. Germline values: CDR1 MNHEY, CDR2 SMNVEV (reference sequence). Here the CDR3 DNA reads TGTGCCAGCAGTCTCAACCACGAGCAGTTCTTC. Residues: CASSLNHEQFF.

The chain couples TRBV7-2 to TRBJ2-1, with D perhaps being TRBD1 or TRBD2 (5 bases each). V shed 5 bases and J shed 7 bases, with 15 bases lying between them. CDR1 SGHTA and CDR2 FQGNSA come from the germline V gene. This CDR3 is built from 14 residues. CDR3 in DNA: TGTGCCAGCAGCCCCGACCGAGGGGCAAATGAGCAGTTCTTC. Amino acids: CASSPDRGANEQFF.

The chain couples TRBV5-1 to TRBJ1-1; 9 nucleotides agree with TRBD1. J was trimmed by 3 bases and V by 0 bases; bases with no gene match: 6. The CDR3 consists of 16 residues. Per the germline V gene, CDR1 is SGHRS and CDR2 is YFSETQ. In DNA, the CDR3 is TGCGCCAGCAGCTTGGCCCCCGGACAGGGGTACACTGAAGCTTTCTTT. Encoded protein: CASSLAPGQGYTEAFF. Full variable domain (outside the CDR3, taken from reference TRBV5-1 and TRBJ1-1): KAGVTQTPRYLIKTRGQQVTLSCSPISGHRSVSWYQQTPGQGLQFLFEYFSETQRNKGNFPGRFSGRQFSNSRSEMNVSTLELGDSALYLCASSLAPGQGYTEAFFGQGTRLTVV.

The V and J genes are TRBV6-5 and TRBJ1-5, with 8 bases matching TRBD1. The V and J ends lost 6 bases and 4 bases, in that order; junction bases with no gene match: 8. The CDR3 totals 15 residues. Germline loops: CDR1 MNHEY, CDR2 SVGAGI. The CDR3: CASSLVGQANQPQHF. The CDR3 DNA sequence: TGTGCCAGCAGCTTAGTGGGACAGGCTAATCAGCCCCAGCATTTT.

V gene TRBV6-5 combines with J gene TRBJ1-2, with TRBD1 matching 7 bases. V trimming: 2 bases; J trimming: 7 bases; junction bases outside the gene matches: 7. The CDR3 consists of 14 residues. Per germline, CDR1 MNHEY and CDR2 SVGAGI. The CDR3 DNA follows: TGTGCCAGCAGTTACGATTCGAGACAGGGTGGCTACACCTTC. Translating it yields CASSYDSRQGGYTF.

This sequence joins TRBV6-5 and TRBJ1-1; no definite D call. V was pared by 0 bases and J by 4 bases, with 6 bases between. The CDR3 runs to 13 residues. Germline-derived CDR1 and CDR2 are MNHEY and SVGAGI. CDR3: CASSYSGSTEAFF. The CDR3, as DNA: TGTGCCAGCAGTTACTCAGGGTCCACTGAAGCTTTCTTT.

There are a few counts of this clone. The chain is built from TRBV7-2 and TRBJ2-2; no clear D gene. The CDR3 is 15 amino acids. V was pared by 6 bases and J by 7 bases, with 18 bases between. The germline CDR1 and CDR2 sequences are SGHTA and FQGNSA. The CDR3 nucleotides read TGTGCCAGCAGGCTCCGGTCCCCCTTTGGCGGGGAGCTGTTTTTT. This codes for CASRLRSPFGGELFF.

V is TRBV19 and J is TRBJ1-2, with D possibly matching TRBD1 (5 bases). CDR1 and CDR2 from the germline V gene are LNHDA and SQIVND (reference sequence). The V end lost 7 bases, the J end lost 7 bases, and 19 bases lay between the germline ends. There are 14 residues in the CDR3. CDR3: CASKLGDRRVGYTF. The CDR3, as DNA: TGTGCCAGTAAGCTCGGAGACAGAAGAGTTGGCTACACCTTC.

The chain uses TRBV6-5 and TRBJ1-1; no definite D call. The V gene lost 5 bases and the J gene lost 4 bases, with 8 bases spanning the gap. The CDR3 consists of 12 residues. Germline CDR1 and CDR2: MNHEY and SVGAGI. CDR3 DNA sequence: TGTGCCAGCAGTCCGTCGGGCACTGAAGCTTTCTTT. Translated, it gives CASSPSGTEAFF.

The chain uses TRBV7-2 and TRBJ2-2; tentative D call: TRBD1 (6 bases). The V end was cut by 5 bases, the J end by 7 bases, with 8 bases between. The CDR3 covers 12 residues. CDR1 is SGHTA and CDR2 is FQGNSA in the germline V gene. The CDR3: CASSQDSGELFF. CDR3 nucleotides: TGTGCCAGCAGCCAGGACAGCGGGGAGCTGTTTTTT.

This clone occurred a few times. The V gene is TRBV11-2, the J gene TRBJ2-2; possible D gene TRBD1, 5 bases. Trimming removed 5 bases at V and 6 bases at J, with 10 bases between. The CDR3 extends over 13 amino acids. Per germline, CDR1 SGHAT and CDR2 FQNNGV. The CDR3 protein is CASSPTDAGELFF. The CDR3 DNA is TGTGCCAGCAGCCCGACAGATGCCGGGGAGCTGTTTTTT.

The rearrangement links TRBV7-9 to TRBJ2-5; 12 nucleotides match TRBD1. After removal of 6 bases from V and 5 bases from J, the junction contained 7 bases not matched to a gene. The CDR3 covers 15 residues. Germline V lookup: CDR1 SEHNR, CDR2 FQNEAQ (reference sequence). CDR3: CASSPGTGGKETQYF. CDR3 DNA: TGTGCCAGCAGTCCCGGGACAGGGGGCAAGGAGACCCAGTACTTC.

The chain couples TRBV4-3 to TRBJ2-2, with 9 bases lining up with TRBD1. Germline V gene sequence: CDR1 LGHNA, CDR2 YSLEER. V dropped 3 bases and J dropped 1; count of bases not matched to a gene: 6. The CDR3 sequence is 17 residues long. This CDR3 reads CASSQDRGQQNTGELFF. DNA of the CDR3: TGCGCCAGCAGCCAGGACAGGGGACAACAGAACACCGGGGAGCTGTTTTTT.

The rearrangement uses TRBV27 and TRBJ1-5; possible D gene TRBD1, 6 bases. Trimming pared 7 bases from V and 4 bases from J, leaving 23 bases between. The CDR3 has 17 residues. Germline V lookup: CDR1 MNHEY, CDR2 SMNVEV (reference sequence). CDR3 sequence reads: CASKPNGAQGRNQPQHF. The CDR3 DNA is TGTGCCAGCAAACCAAACGGGGCACAGGGTAGGAATCAGCCCCAGCATTTT.

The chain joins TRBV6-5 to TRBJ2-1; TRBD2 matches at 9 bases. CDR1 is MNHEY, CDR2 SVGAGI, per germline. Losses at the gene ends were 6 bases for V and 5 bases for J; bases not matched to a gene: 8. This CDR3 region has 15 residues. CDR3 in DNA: TGTGCCAGCAGGAAAAGGACTAGCGCAAACAATGAGCAGTTCTTC. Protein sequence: CASRKRTSANNEQFF.

The CDR3 bases are TGTGCCAGTAGTATGAACAGGAATGAGCAGTTCTTC. Translated, it gives CASSMNRNEQFF. The chain combines TRBV19 with TRBJ2-1; possibly TRBD1 for D (5 bases). The V end lost 3 bases, the J end lost 7 bases, and 7 bases lay between the germline ends. CDR1 and CDR2 from the germline V gene are LNHDA and SQIVND (reference sequence). The CDR3 contains 12 residues. The whole variable domain, filled in from reference TRBV19 and TRBJ2-1, reads DGGITQSPKYLFRKEGQNVTLSCEQNLNHDAMYWYRQDPGQGLRLIYYSQIVNDFQKGDIAEGYSVSREKKESFPLTVTSAQKNPTAFYLCASSMNRNEQFFGPGTRLTVL.

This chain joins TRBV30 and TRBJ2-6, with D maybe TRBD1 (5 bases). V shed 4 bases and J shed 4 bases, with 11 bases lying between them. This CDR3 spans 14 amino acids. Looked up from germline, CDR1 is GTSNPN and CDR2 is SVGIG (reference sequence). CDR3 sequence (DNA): TGTGCCTGGACCATAAGGGGAGGGGCCAACGTCCTGACTTTC. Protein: CAWTIRGGANVLTF.

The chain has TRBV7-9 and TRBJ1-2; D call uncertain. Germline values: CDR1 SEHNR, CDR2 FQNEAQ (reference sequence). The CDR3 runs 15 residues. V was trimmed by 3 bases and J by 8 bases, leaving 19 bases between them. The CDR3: CASSFGPNDAGGYTF. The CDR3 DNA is TGTGCCAGCAGCTTCGGTCCAAACGACGCGGGCGGCTACACCTTC.

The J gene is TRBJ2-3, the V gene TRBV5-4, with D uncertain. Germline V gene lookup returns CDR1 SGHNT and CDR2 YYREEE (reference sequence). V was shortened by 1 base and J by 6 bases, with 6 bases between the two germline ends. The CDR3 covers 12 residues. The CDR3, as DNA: TGTGCCAGCAGCTTGTTTGCGGATACGCAGTATTTT. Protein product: CASSLFADTQYF.

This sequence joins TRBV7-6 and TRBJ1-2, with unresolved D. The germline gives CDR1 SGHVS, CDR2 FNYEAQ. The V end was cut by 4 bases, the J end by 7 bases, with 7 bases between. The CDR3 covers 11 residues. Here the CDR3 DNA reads TGTGCCAGCAGCTCCCTCGGTGGCTACACCTTC. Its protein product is CASSSLGGYTF.

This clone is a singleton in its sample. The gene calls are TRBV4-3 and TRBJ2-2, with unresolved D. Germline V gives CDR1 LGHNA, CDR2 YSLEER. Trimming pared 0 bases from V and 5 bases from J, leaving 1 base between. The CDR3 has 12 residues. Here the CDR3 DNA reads TGCGCCAGCAGCCAAGATACCGGGGAGCTGTTTTTT. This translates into CASSQDTGELFF.

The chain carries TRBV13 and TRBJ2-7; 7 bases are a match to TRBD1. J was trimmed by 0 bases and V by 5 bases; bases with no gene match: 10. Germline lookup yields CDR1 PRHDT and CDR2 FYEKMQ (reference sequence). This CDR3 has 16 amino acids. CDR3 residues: CASSDQNGTASYEQYF. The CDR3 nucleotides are TGTGCCAGCAGCGACCAAAACGGGACAGCCTCCTACGAGCAGTACTTC.

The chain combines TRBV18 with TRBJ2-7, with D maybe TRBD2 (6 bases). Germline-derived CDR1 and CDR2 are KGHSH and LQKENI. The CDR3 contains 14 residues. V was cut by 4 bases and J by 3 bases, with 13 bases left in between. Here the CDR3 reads CASSLSGGDYEQYF. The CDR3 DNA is TGTGCCAGCTCACTGTCCGGCGGGGACTACGAGCAGTACTTC.

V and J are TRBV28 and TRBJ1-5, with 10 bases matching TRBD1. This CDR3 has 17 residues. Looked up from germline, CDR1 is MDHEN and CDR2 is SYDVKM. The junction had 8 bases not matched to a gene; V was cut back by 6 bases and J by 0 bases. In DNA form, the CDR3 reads TGTGCCAGCAGAAACCGGGACAGGGGATATAGCAATCAGCCCCAGCATTTT. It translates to CASRNRDRGYSNQPQHF.